This T cell receptor beta chain was recovered during a study of OX40 agonist ivuxolimab in advanced cancers. Study in general: Melanoma, hepatocellular carcinoma, head and neck or renal cell cancer occurred in dose-escalation patients. Among those treated, three patients had partial responses, one with hepatocellular carcinoma and two with cutaneous melanoma.

Study-wide findings and caveats: The CD4+ and CD8+ T cells in the blood had expanded clonally by week 6 at 0.1 to 3.0 mg/kg. Some nonresponders likewise displayed low normalized T-cell clonal expansion.

This clone has only one observation. The antigen remains unidentified. The germline V gene encodes CDR1 LNHDA and CDR2 SQIVND (reference sequence). The CDR3 sequence is 13 residues long. Trimming pared 4 bases from V and 1 base from J, leaving 5 bases between. The repertoire was sequenced with immunoSEQ multiplex PCR; TCRdb's copy has only in-frame clones and lacks some. The sample lists around 61,000 clones; around four fifths were seen once. The starting material was CD4+ or CD8+ T cells sorted from blood, obtained in a trial of the OX40 agonist ivuxolimab. The chain couples TRBV19 to TRBJ2-1; no definite D call. The receptor comes from an adult with an advanced solid tumor such as melanoma, head and neck, liver or kidney cancer. CDR3 sequence: CASSRQSYNEQFF. CDR3 coding DNA: TGTGCCAGTAGTAGGCAGTCCTACAATGAGCAGTTCTTC.